What follows are 11 T cell receptor beta chains derived from one specimen sequenced in a study of blood T cell repertoires in COVID-19. Assay: immunoSEQ multiplex PCR; the TCRdb copy retains only in-frame clones and omits some. The sample carries about 180,000 clones, about 81% recorded once. Sample: peripheral blood. These receptors were obtained from a woman in her 70s with acute or convalescent COVID-19.

This clone appeared once. The chain joins TRBV5-1 to TRBJ2-1; D perhaps matches TRBD1 (5 bases). Looked up from germline, CDR1 is SGHRS and CDR2 is YFSETQ. The CDR3 contains 14 residues. V gave up 6 bases and J gave up 1 base, with 11 bases separating them. CDR3 coding DNA: TGCGCCAGCACCCCAGGGATTTCCTACAATGAGCAGTTCTTC. This codes for CASTPGISYNEQFF.

The chain links TRBV5-1 to TRBJ1-2; 10 positions agree with TRBD1. The CDR3 covers 14 residues. Germline loops: CDR1 SGHRS, CDR2 YFSETQ. V trimming: 0 bases; J trimming: 7 bases; junction bases outside the gene matches: 3. The CDR3 spells CASSLDRDRGGYTF. The CDR3 region has the DNA TGCGCCAGCAGCTTGGACCGGGACAGGGGTGGCTACACCTTC.

The chain employs TRBV6-5 and TRBJ2-6; the D gene is possibly TRBD1 (7 bases). This CDR3 has 15 residues. Germline V gene data show CDR1 as MNHEY and CDR2 as SVGAGI. Trimming stripped 2 bases from V and 12 bases from J, with 17 bases between. CDR3 sequence reads: CASSYQGGPATVLTF. CDR3 bases: TGTGCCAGCAGTTACCAGGGGGGCCCCGCTACCGTCCTGACTTTC.

The J gene is TRBJ1-1, the V gene TRBV7-2, with D perhaps TRBD1 (5 bases). The CDR3 loop spans 14 amino acids. Germline V lookup: CDR1 SGHTA, CDR2 FQGNSA. V lost 5 bases to trimming and J lost 0 bases, with 10 bases between them. The CDR3 reads CASSLQGVNTEAFF. The CDR3 DNA sequence: TGTGCCAGCAGCCTCCAGGGCGTGAACACTGAAGCTTTCTTT.

This clone was observed a single time. The chain uses TRBV19 and TRBJ1-4; the match to TRBD1 covers 7 bases. V trimming: 8 bases; J trimming: 4 bases; junction bases outside the gene matches: 13. Germline V gene data show CDR1 as LNHDA and CDR2 as SQIVND (reference sequence). This CDR3 has 16 amino acids. Written as DNA, the CDR3 is TGTGCCAGTTCCCCCGGAGTGGGACAGATTAATGAAAAACTGTTTTTT. Protein product: CASSPGVGQINEKLFF. The full variable domain, with the rest looked up from reference TRBV19 and TRBJ1-4, is DGGITQSPKYLFRKEGQNVTLSCEQNLNHDAMYWYRQDPGQGLRLIYYSQIVNDFQKGDIAEGYSVSREKKESFPLTVTSAQKNPTAFYLCASSPGVGQINEKLFFGSGTQLSVL.

This clone was observed once. This sequence joins TRBV6-9 and TRBJ2-3; 7 nucleotides match TRBD2. Trimming at V came to 0 bases and at J to 1 base, leaving 1 base not matched to a gene. The CDR3 sequence is 15 residues long. CDR1 and CDR2 (germline): MNHGY, SVAAGI. The CDR3 reads CASSYSGGGTDTQYF. The CDR3 coding sequence is TGTGCCAGCAGTTATTCGGGGGGGGGCACAGATACGCAGTATTTT.

This clone turned up a few times. The genes are TRBV27 and TRBJ1-5; the D is unclear. The CDR3 has 17 residues. Trimming removed 2 bases from V and 2 bases from J, with 16 bases in between. Germline loops: CDR1 MNHEY, CDR2 SMNVEV (reference sequence). In nucleotides, the CDR3 is TGTGCCAGCAGTTTAATATCCTCCCTGGCGGGCAATCAGCCCCAGCATTTT. Translated: CASSLISSLAGNQPQHF.

This chain uses TRBV5-6 with TRBJ2-3; 8 bases fit TRBD2. The CDR3 extends over 16 amino acids. CDR1 is SGHDT, CDR2 YYEEEE, per germline. V lost 1 base to trimming and J lost 2 bases; unmatched junction nucleotides: 6. CDR3 sequence: CASSLTSGAATDTQYF. CDR3 coding DNA: TGTGCCAGCAGCTTGACTAGCGGCGCAGCCACAGATACGCAGTATTTT.

The chain carries TRBV21-1 and TRBJ2-4; the table's D call, TRBD1, was not checked against the DNA. TRBV21-1 is tagged as a pseudogene. The length of the CDR3 is 17 residues. The CDR3 region is CASSLRTGSSIKDIQYF. The CDR3 nucleotides are TGTGCCAGCAGCTTACGGACAGGGTCGTCGATCAAAGACATTCAGTACTTC.

The chain couples TRBV6-5 to TRBJ2-5; maybe TRBD1 (5 bases). V lost 10 bases and J 4 bases, leaving 19 bases between the germline ends. The CDR3 is 14 residues long. CDR1 and CDR2 from the germline V gene are MNHEY and SVGAGI. The CDR3 DNA reads TGTGCCACCCGAGCTATAAGGGGTCGAGAGACCCAGTACTTC. Translation: CATRAIRGRETQYF.

On this clone itself: Other DNA sequences within the sample encode an identical CDR3. The rearrangement uses TRBV5-6 and TRBJ2-3, with 7 bases that match TRBD1. The CDR3 spans 15 residues. The germline V gene has CDR1 SGHDT and CDR2 YYEEEE. With 3 bases clipped from V and 1 base from J, the junction kept 5 bases outside the gene matches. The CDR3 sequence: CASSSGGGGTDTQYF. In DNA, the CDR3 is TGTGCCAGCAGCTCAGGGGGTGGGGGCACAGATACGCAGTATTTT.